The 17 T cell receptor beta chains listed next were all sequenced from one sample in a study of cytotoxic CD8 clonotypes in ibrutinib-treated CLL. Some clones are missing from TCRdb's copy, which holds only in-frame ones; the method was immunoSEQ multiplex PCR. The table shows more than 9,000 clones, with 62% occurring only once. The specimen was PBMCs, collected before ibrutinib treatment. Receptors originate from a human donor with chronic lymphocytic leukemia.

This clone was observed a handful of times. The gene calls are TRBV7-9 and TRBJ2-1; D remains unclear. This CDR3 has 13 residues. Trimming cost V 5 bases and J 1 base, with 6 bases left between them. Germline CDR1 SEHNR, CDR2 FQNEAQ (reference sequence). The CDR3 loop is CASSRRSYNEQFF. As DNA, the CDR3 is TGTGCCAGCAGCCGTAGGTCCTACAATGAGCAGTTCTTC.

V and J are TRBV18 and TRBJ2-3, with D possibly being TRBD1 (5 bases). The CDR3 contains 14 residues. Deletions cut 3 bases from V and 3 bases from J, with 10 bases between. The germline gives CDR1 KGHSH, CDR2 LQKENI. CDR3 protein: CASSPKSGTDTQYF. In DNA form, the CDR3 reads TGTGCCAGCTCACCGAAGTCAGGGACAGATACGCAGTATTTT.

The gene calls are TRBV9 and TRBJ1-5; D is unresolved. CDR1 SGDLS and CDR2 YYNGEE come from the germline V gene. The CDR3 spans 15 residues. V was shortened by 4 bases and J by 0 bases, with 11 bases between the two germline ends. The DNA for the CDR3 is TGTGCCAGCAGCCCCTCGGGTCTTAGCAATCAGCCCCAGCATTTT. Encoded protein: CASSPSGLSNQPQHF.

The chain combines TRBV19 with TRBJ2-7; 10 bases are a match to TRBD1. Per germline, CDR1 LNHDA and CDR2 SQIVND (reference sequence). This CDR3 has 15 residues. V was pared by 3 bases and J by 2 bases, with 4 bases of the junction left unmatched. CDR3 DNA sequence: TGTGCCAGTAGTATCGGGACAGGGGCCCCCTACGAGCAGTACTTC. Its translation: CASSIGTGAPYEQYF.

In DNA, the CDR3 is TGTGCCTTCGAACCTCGGACATCCCCCAGCACTGAAGCTTTCTTT. The encoded protein is CAFEPRTSPSTEAFF. V usage is TRBV30 and J usage is TRBJ1-1; D is perhaps TRBD1 (5 bases). From germline, CDR1 is GTSNPN and CDR2 SVGIG (reference sequence). Trimming left V 7 bases short and J 4 bases short, with 22 bases between. CDR3 length equals 15 residues.

The chain employs TRBV19 and TRBJ1-1, with D possibly being TRBD1 (6 bases). Trimming shortened V by 6 bases and J by 3 bases, and 14 bases separated the two germline ends. The CDR3 spans 14 residues. Germline assignment: CDR1 LNHDA and CDR2 SQIVND (reference sequence). The CDR3 sequence is CASRAGTGYTEAFF. CDR3 bases: TGTGCCAGTAGGGCCGGTACAGGGTACACTGAAGCTTTCTTT.

The chain recombines TRBV23-1 with TRBJ2-3; D possibly corresponds to TRBD1 (5 bases). TRBV23-1 is an ORF for which the function is uncertain. This CDR3 contains 15 residues. Trimming removed 2 bases from V and 0 bases from J, with 9 bases in between. The CDR3 loop reads CASSQPGHSTDTQYF. CDR3 bases: TGCGCCAGCAGTCAACCCGGACATAGCACAGATACGCAGTATTTT.

The V and J genes are TRBV30 and TRBJ2-5; D gene unclear. Per germline, CDR1 GTSNPN and CDR2 SVGIG (reference sequence). This CDR3 has 15 amino acids. Trimming took 0 bases from V and 0 from J, leaving 11 bases between them. The CDR3 DNA is TGTGCCTGGAGTGTCGGCAGCGATTACCAAGAGACCCAGTACTTC. As protein: CAWSVGSDYQETQYF.

J is TRBJ2-1 and V is TRBV5-1; a possible D gene is TRBD1 (6 bases). This CDR3 spans 14 amino acids. V was pared by 4 bases and J by 2 bases, with 10 bases between. Germline V gene data show CDR1 as SGHRS and CDR2 as YFSETQ. CDR3 coding DNA: TGCGCCAGCAGCCCCGGGACAACCTACAATGAGCAGTTCTTC. Protein product: CASSPGTTYNEQFF.

This clone was recorded a few times. The chain recombines TRBV6-5 with TRBJ1-4; a weak D match, TRBD1 (6 bases). V lost 7 bases and J 8 bases, leaving 14 bases between the germline ends. The length of the CDR3 is 13 residues. Looked up from germline, CDR1 is MNHEY and CDR2 is SVGAGI. CDR3 region: CASKRHRDEKLFF. CDR3 bases: TGTGCCAGCAAACGTCACAGGGACGAAAAACTGTTTTTT.

This clone was seen only a few times. The chain recombines TRBV7-3 with TRBJ1-2; D not certain. The V gene's germline CDR1 is SGHTA and CDR2 FQGTGA. The CDR3 is 13 residues long. Trimming shortened V by 2 bases and J by 6 bases, and 10 bases separated the two germline ends. The CDR3: CASSLLTRDGYTF. The CDR3 region has the DNA TGTGCCAGCAGCTTACTCACGAGGGATGGCTACACCTTC.

The sample holds a few counts of this clone. The rearrangement uses TRBV5-1 and TRBJ2-5; 11 positions match TRBD1. The J segment lost 3 bases and the V segment lost 0 bases, leaving 4 bases of the junction unmatched. The CDR3 spans 16 residues. The germline V gene encodes CDR1 SGHRS and CDR2 YFSETQ. Written as DNA, the CDR3 is TGCGCCAGCAGCTTGGAGGGACAGGGGGTGGAAGAGACCCAGTACTTC. This sequence encodes CASSLEGQGVEETQYF. Together with reference TRBV5-1 and TRBJ2-5, the CDR3 gives the full variable domain: KAGVTQTPRYLIKTRGQQVTLSCSPISGHRSVSWYQQTPGQGLQFLFEYFSETQRNKGNFPGRFSGRQFSNSRSEMNVSTLELGDSALYLCASSLEGQGVEETQYFGPGTRLLVL.

The J gene is TRBJ1-5, the V gene TRBV30, with D tentatively TRBD1 (6 bases). The CDR3 sequence is 15 residues long. Trimming took off 1 base at V and 1 base at J, with 11 bases between the two ends. Germline V gene lookup returns CDR1 GTSNPN and CDR2 SVGIG (reference sequence). CDR3 protein: CAWSDSGASNQPQHF. The DNA for the CDR3 is TGTGCCTGGAGTGATTCGGGGGCGAGCAATCAGCCCCAGCATTTT.

V is TRBV7-6 and J is TRBJ2-7, with a possible D match to TRBD2 (5 bases). CDR1 and CDR2 from the germline V gene are SGHVS and FNYEAQ. Trimming shortened V by 1 base and J by 2 bases, and 9 bases separated the two germline ends. The CDR3 totals 14 residues. The CDR3 DNA sequence: TGTGCCAGCAGCTTAGGAGGGTCCCCCTACGAGCAGTACTTC. Translated, it gives CASSLGGSPYEQYF.

This clone rates as large (0.1 to 1%). The chain is built from TRBV19 and TRBJ2-5; perhaps TRBD1 as D (6 bases). The CDR3 extends over 11 amino acids. V was clipped by 8 bases and J by 7 bases, with 11 bases between them. Germline values: CDR1 LNHDA, CDR2 SQIVND (reference sequence). CDR3 nucleotide sequence: TGTGCCAGTGGGGACACGATGACCCAGTACTTC. This gives the protein CASGDTMTQYF.

V is TRBV29-1 and J is TRBJ1-1, with D possibly matching TRBD1 (6 bases). V shed 6 bases and J shed 7 bases, with 18 bases lying between them. The germline gives CDR1 SQVTM, CDR2 ANQGSEA. This CDR3 is 13 amino acids long. The CDR3 region is CSVDRGRTDEAFF. The CDR3 coding sequence is TGCAGCGTCGACCGGGGGCGGACGGATGAAGCTTTCTTT. Using reference TRBV29-1 and TRBJ1-1 for the parts outside the CDR3, the full variable domain is SAVISQKPSRDICQRGTSLTIQCQVDSQVTMMFWYRQQPGQSLTLIATANQGSEATYESGFVIDKFPISRPNLTFSTLTVSNMSPEDSSIYLCSVDRGRTDEAFFGQGTRLTVV.

The chain combines TRBV10-1 with TRBJ1-5; TRBD1 matches at 9 bases. This CDR3 comprises 16 residues. The trim removed 9 bases at V and 0 bases at J, leaving 9 bases unmatched. Germline values: CDR1 WNHNN, CDR2 SYGVQD (reference sequence). In DNA form, the CDR3 reads TGCGCCAGGGGGACAGGGAGGGACTATAGCAATCAGCCCCAGCATTTT. This encodes CARGTGRDYSNQPQHF.